This T cell receptor beta chain was captured by sequencing in a study of patients and donors after allogeneic stem cell transplantation. Germline CDR1 reads DFQATT; CDR2 reads SNEGSKA (reference sequence). The CDR3 is made up of 12 amino acids. A single record per CDR3 protein comes from TCRdb applying MiXCR to the RT-PCR reads. The table lists 400,000 to 450,000 distinct CDR3 sequences, approximately 16% of them singletons. This clonotype has a handful of counts. The receptor comes from a human donor who was either an allogeneic HSCT recipient or a stem cell or donor lymphocyte infusion donor (not recorded which). It is not recorded whose cells these are; they may come from a transplant donor. This chain links TRBV20-1 with TRBJ2-1; 8 positions match TRBD1. The sequencing input was blood, either unsorted or a sorted T cell fraction (not recorded which). The CDR3 DNA reads TGCAGCTGCTACGGACAGGGCAATGAGCAGTTCTTC. This translates into CSCYGQGNEQFF.